Detailed here is one T cell receptor (beta chain). Its target is unknown. The sample is drawn from a study of T cell responses to AZD1222 COVID-19 vaccine. In the study overall: The analysis combined second doses at about 4 or about 12 weeks.

Generated by immunoSEQ multiplex PCR, the TCRdb table keeps only in-frame clones and is missing some. Of about 160,000 clones in the sample, under 95% were seen once. Broader study findings: The breadth and depth of Spike-specific TCRs increased once two AZD1222 doses had been given.

This CDR3 is built from 16 residues. The J segment lost 0 bases and the V segment lost 6 bases, leaving 6 bases of the junction unmatched. The germline gives CDR1 SEHNR, CDR2 FQNEAQ (reference sequence). This receptor was identified in an adult in good health. V usage is TRBV7-9 and J usage is TRBJ2-3; 10 bases align to TRBD2. Here the sequenced sample was peripheral blood, taken on day 0 of AZD1222 vaccination. The CDR3 here is CASSGLAETSTDTQYF. Written as DNA, the CDR3 is TGTGCCAGCAGTGGACTAGCGGAAACTAGCACAGATACGCAGTATTTT.